The present TCR beta chain was sequenced within a study of cytomegalovirus exposure and HLA in healthy donors. Trimming left V 6 bases short and J 2 bases short, with 16 bases between. Germline assignment: CDR1 SEHNR and CDR2 FQNEAQ (reference sequence). The CDR3 runs 15 residues. Method: immunoSEQ multiplex PCR; TCRdb's copy keeps in-frame clones and lacks some. The sample holds approximately 150,000 clones, about nine tenths seen once. This clonotype was sampled from a man between 18 and 35 years old in good health and CMV-seronegative. The sample was PBMCs. This chain connects TRBV7-9 to TRBJ1-2; tentatively, D is TRBD1 (6 bases). CDR3 bases: TGTGCCAGCAGTCTTAGGCCGGACAGCAACTATGGCTACACCTTC. Translated, it gives CASSLRPDSNYGYTF.